The 12 T cell receptor beta chains below come from one sample, sequenced in a study of cytomegalovirus exposure and HLA in healthy donors. This table comes from immunoSEQ multiplex PCR, and its TCRdb copy is limited to in-frame clones, with some not included. The table records some 80,000 clones, approximately 96% of them present only once. The sequenced sample was PBMCs. These receptors were taken from a woman younger than 30 in good health and CMV-seronegative.

The V and J genes are TRBV19 and TRBJ1-1; 10 bases line up with TRBD1. CDR3 size: 14 residues. Germline V gene sequence: CDR1 LNHDA, CDR2 SQIVND (reference sequence). The trim removed 5 bases at V and 5 bases at J, leaving 5 bases unmatched. CDR3 residues: CASSRQGARTEAFF. DNA of the CDR3: TGTGCCAGTAGTCGACAGGGGGCTCGGACTGAAGCTTTCTTT.

The rearrangement uses TRBV5-1 and TRBJ1-1; TRBD1 might be the D (5 bases). The germline gives CDR1 SGHRS, CDR2 YFSETQ. This CDR3 has 17 residues. Deletions cut 2 bases from V and 0 bases from J, with 17 bases between. The CDR3 DNA is TGCGCCAGCAGCTTCCATTCGGCAGGGATAATGAACACTGAAGCTTTCTTT. Amino acids: CASSFHSAGIMNTEAFF.

The rearrangement links TRBV5-1 to TRBJ1-2; the match to TRBD1 covers 11 bases. The CDR3 has 16 residues. Germline values: CDR1 SGHRS, CDR2 YFSETQ. The V gene end was trimmed by 4 bases and the J gene end by 2 bases; junction bases not matched to a gene: 7. CDR3 in amino acids: CASSTGTGGPNYGYTF. DNA of the CDR3: TGCGCCAGCAGCACCGGGACAGGGGGGCCAAACTATGGCTACACCTTC.

This chain uses TRBV18 with TRBJ2-7; perhaps TRBD2 as D (5 bases). CDR1 KGHSH and CDR2 LQKENI come from the germline V gene. The CDR3 runs 13 residues. Trimming left V 3 bases short and J 5 bases short, with 11 bases between. The CDR3 sequence: CASSPRDSDEQYF. The CDR3 DNA is TGTGCCAGCTCACCCCGTGATAGCGACGAGCAGTACTTC.

The rearrangement links TRBV28 to TRBJ1-5; D gene unclear. With 8 bases removed from V and 8 bases from J, the gap between germline ends came to 13 bases. Germline V gene lookup returns CDR1 MDHEN and CDR2 SYDVKM. The CDR3 is 12 residues long. The CDR3 sequence: CASVGSAEPQHF. CDR3 nucleotide sequence: TGTGCCAGCGTCGGATCTGCGGAGCCCCAGCATTTT.

The rearrangement uses TRBV6-5 and TRBJ2-2; 8 bases line up with TRBD1. The CDR3 sequence is 16 residues long. Germline-derived CDR1 and CDR2 are MNHEY and SVGAGI. Trimming removed 3 bases from V and 4 bases from J; junction bases left unmatched: 7. The CDR3 region is CASSYTDREITGELFF. CDR3 DNA sequence: TGTGCCAGCAGTTATACGGACAGGGAGATCACCGGGGAGCTGTTTTTT.

The chain uses TRBV6-1 and TRBJ2-7, with TRBD2 matching over 13 bases. The germline CDR1 and CDR2 sequences are MNHNS and SASEGT. The CDR3 spans 15 residues. V trimming: 4 bases; J trimming: 9 bases; junction bases outside the gene matches: 9. The CDR3 loop is CASSVTGLAGESQYF. The CDR3 DNA reads as TGTGCCAGCAGTGTAACCGGACTAGCGGGAGAGTCGCAGTACTTC.

CDR3 sequence: CASGGGAGGIETQYF. The CDR3 DNA follows: TGTGCCAGCGGAGGAGGGGCCGGGGGAATAGAGACCCAGTACTTC. The rearrangement joins TRBV7-8 to TRBJ2-5, with D possibly matching TRBD2 (6 bases). V was pared by 8 bases and J by 4 bases, with 20 bases between. Looked up from germline, CDR1 is SGHVS and CDR2 is FQNEAQ. The CDR3 spans 15 residues.

The chain uses TRBV5-6 and TRBJ2-7; D may be TRBD1 (6 bases). Germline V gives CDR1 SGHDT, CDR2 YYEEEE. This CDR3 region has 13 residues. Trimming cost V 4 bases and J 2 bases, with 10 bases left between them. Here the CDR3 reads CASSLTGPYEQYF. The CDR3 DNA sequence: TGTGCCAGCAGCCTAACAGGGCCCTACGAGCAGTACTTC.

The chain links TRBV5-1 to TRBJ1-2, with D unresolved. V was shortened by 0 bases and J by 0 bases, with 9 bases between the two germline ends. The CDR3 totals 15 residues. Per germline, CDR1 SGHRS and CDR2 YFSETQ. CDR3 sequence (DNA): TGCGCCAGCAGCTTGGCGGCAGGCCCTAACTATGGCTACACCTTC. Residues: CASSLAAGPNYGYTF.

The rearrangement links TRBV7-8 to TRBJ2-1; D ambiguous. Trimming pared 2 bases from V and 8 bases from J, leaving 16 bases between. From germline, CDR1 is SGHVS and CDR2 FQNEAQ. This CDR3 spans 15 amino acids. The CDR3 protein is CASSLTSSLGHEQFF. CDR3 nucleotide sequence: TGTGCCAGCAGCTTAACGAGTTCTTTGGGCCATGAGCAGTTCTTC.

The chain combines TRBV19 with TRBJ2-1; 8 positions match TRBD1. The CDR3 is made up of 14 amino acids. From germline, CDR1 is LNHDA and CDR2 SQIVND (reference sequence). The trim removed 6 bases at V and 3 bases at J, leaving 4 bases unmatched. The CDR3, as DNA: TGTGCCAGTAGAGTGACAGGGGTCTACAATGAGCAGTTCTTC. Residues: CASRVTGVYNEQFF.